These T cell receptor beta chains were read from a single sample in a study of blood T cell repertoires in COVID-19. Sequenced by immunoSEQ multiplex PCR; TCRdb stores in-frame clones only, minus some. This table holds almost 200,000 clones, around 89% found once. The sequenced sample consisted of PBMCs or T cells enriched from blood (not recorded which). Source of these receptors: a woman between 18 and 29 years old who had recovered from COVID-19. Each CDR3 is given with its conserved first and last residue. The order of the fields is CDR3 protein, CDR3 DNA, J gene, CDR3 length, D gene, clone size, V gene. The D gene is left open where the match is weak. Expanded clones are given a class, and other clones once, few, many or no size at all.

CASSILSEVSSYNEQFF TGTGCCAGCAGCATACTGTCCGAGGTTAGCTCCTACAATGAGCAGTTCTTC TRBJ2-1 17 - - TRBV3-1/TRBV3-2
CASSLWDRVGEQYF TGTGCCAGCAGTTTATGGGACAGGGTGGGCGAGCAGTACTTC TRBJ2-7 14 TRBD1 - TRBV28
CASSWLTGTGELFF TGTGCCAGCAGTTGGTTGACAGGCACCGGGGAGCTGTTTTTT TRBJ2-2 14 - - TRBV6-5
CASSSRGVRREKLFF TGTGCCAGCAGCTCCCGCGGCGTACGGAGGGAAAAACTGTTTTTT TRBJ1-4 15 - - TRBV6-4
CASIRQVNTEAFF TGTGCCAGCATTCGACAGGTGAACACTGAAGCTTTCTTT TRBJ1-1 13 - - TRBV28
CASSDTDYATNEKLFF TGTGCCAGCAGCGATACAGATTATGCAACTAATGAAAAACTGTTTTTT TRBJ1-4 16 - - TRBV9
CASSMTGTGSDGINQPQHF TGTGCCAGTAGTATGACCGGGACAGGGTCGGATGGTATTAATCAGCCCCAGCATTTT TRBJ1-5 19 TRBD1 - TRBV19
CASSRPTSALTGVKLFF TGTGCCAGCAGCCGACCAACCTCCGCATTGACAGGAGTTAAACTGTTTTTT TRBJ1-4 17 - - TRBV3-1/TRBV3-2
CAISDSLAGAPPATDTQYF TGCGCCATCAGCGATTCCCTAGCGGGGGCCCCTCCTGCCACAGATACGCAGTATTTT TRBJ2-3 19 TRBD2 few TRBV5-1
CANADRGLDGYTF TGCGCCAACGCGGACAGGGGTTTGGATGGCTACACCTTC TRBJ1-2 13 TRBD1 - TRBV10-1
CASSLQGVNTEAFF TGTGCCAGCAGTTTGCAGGGTGTGAACACTGAAGCTTTCTTT TRBJ1-1 14 - - TRBV27
CATSRDRLEREKLFF TGTGCCACCAGCAGAGATCGGCTAGAGAGAGAAAAACTGTTTTTT TRBJ1-4 15 - once TRBV15
CATSLARSSETGELFF TGTGCCACCTCACTAGCCCGGTCGTCGGAGACCGGGGAGCTGTTTTTT TRBJ2-2 16 - - TRBV7-9
CASSRGEAYNEQFF TGTGCCAGCAGCCGAGGGGAGGCCTACAATGAGCAGTTCTTC TRBJ2-1 14 - once TRBV5-5
CATSSRNYREETQYF TGTGCCACCAGCTCAAGGAACTACCGCGAAGAGACCCAGTACTTC TRBJ2-5 15 - - TRBV15
CASSQALSTNEKLFF TGCGCCAGCAGCCAAGCACTGTCAACTAATGAAAAACTGTTTTTT TRBJ1-4 15 - - TRBV4-1
CASDLQGVRSPLHF TGTGCTAGTGACTTACAGGGGGTTAGGTCACCCCTCCACTTT TRBJ1-6 14 TRBD1 - TRBV12-5
CASSPRWGDGTYEQYF TGTGCCAGCAGCCCTCGTTGGGGGGATGGTACCTACGAGCAGTACTTC TRBJ2-7 16 - - TRBV6-2/TRBV6-3
CASSQGGQGSPHNSPLHF TGCGCCAGCAGCCAGGGGGGACAGGGATCCCCACATAATTCACCCCTCCACTTT TRBJ1-6 18 TRBD1 - TRBV4-1
CASRLAGGTGELFF TGTGCCAGCAGACTAGCGGGGGGGACCGGGGAGCTGTTTTTT TRBJ2-2 14 TRBD2 - TRBV7-6
CASEPWRQGLETQYF TGTGCCAGCGAACCCTGGAGACAGGGCTTGGAGACCCAGTACTTC TRBJ2-5 15 TRBD1 - TRBV2
CASSPTGSHSPLHF TGTGCCAGCAGCCCGACAGGGTCGCATTCACCCCTCCACTTT TRBJ1-6 14 TRBD1 - TRBV27
CASSTGGSSGYTF TGTGCCAGCAGCACAGGGGGCTCTTCGGGCTACACCTTC TRBJ1-2 13 TRBD1 - TRBV9
CAISRQGSYEQYF TGTGCCATCAGTCGACAGGGTTCCTACGAGCAGTACTTC TRBJ2-7 13 TRBD1 - TRBV10-3
CASSHPPERGGSGELFF TGCGCCAGCAGCCACCCCCCCGAGCGGGGGGGTTCCGGGGAGCTGTTTTTT TRBJ2-2 17 TRBD2 - TRBV5-1
CASSIEAAGNQPQHF TGTGCCAGTAGTATAGAGGCGGCAGGCAATCAGCCCCAGCATTTT TRBJ1-5 15 - - TRBV19
CASSLLGSGGGLTGELFF TGTGCCAGCAGCTTGCTCGGTAGCGGGGGAGGGCTCACCGGGGAGCTGTTTTTT TRBJ2-2 18 TRBD2 - TRBV9
CASSYEGQYYEQYF TGTGCCAGCAGTTACGAGGGACAGTACTACGAGCAGTACTTC TRBJ2-7 14 TRBD1 - TRBV6-5
CASSFRTGLGGELFF TGTGCCAGCAGCTTCCGGACAGGGTTGGGCGGGGAGCTGTTTTTT TRBJ2-2 15 TRBD1 - TRBV7-2
CASSVIGSGYGYTF TGTGCCAGCAGTGTAATCGGCAGCGGGTATGGCTACACCTTC TRBJ1-2 14 - - TRBV28
CASSSADRRRNQPQHF TGTGCCAGCAGTTCAGCCGACAGGCGAAGGAATCAGCCCCAGCATTTT TRBJ1-5 16 - - TRBV28
CASSEDPGSYNSPLHF TGTGCCAGCAGTGAGGATCCAGGCTCCTATAATTCACCCCTCCACTTT TRBJ1-6 16 - - TRBV6-4
CASSSDSWSTEAFF TGTGCCAGCAGTTCGGACAGTTGGAGCACTGAAGCTTTCTTT TRBJ1-1 14 - once TRBV6-5
CASSQEGTGAEAFF TGCGCCAGCAGCCAAGAAGGGACAGGGGCTGAAGCTTTCTTT TRBJ1-1 14 TRBD1 - TRBV4-1
CASQQGNVRGNTIYF TGTGCCAGTCAACAGGGGAATGTTAGGGGAAACACCATATATTTT TRBJ1-3 15 TRBD1 once TRBV2
CASSLAGYYEQYF TGTGCCAGCAGCTTGGCAGGGTACTACGAGCAGTACTTC TRBJ2-7 13 - - TRBV5-4
CASSSDGRGTGEAFF TGCGCCAGCAGCTCCGACGGCAGGGGTACTGGTGAAGCTTTCTTT TRBJ1-1 15 - - TRBV5-1
CASSVGPENTEAFF TGTGCCAGCAGCGTAGGTCCAGAGAACACTGAAGCTTTCTTT TRBJ1-1 14 - - TRBV9
CAIKEGQTNTEAFF TGTGCCATAAAGGAGGGACAGACAAACACTGAAGCTTTCTTT TRBJ1-1 14 TRBD1 - TRBV10-3
CASSLNSGHSPLHF TGTGCCAGCAGCTTGAATTCAGGGCATTCACCCCTCCACTTT TRBJ1-6 14 - - TRBV7-2
CASSAGFYEQYF TGCGCCAGCAGTGCGGGGTTCTACGAGCAGTACTTC TRBJ2-7 12 - - TRBV10-1
CASSLDGNEKLFF TGTGCCAGCAGCTTGGACGGGAATGAAAAACTGTTTTTT TRBJ1-4 13 - - TRBV5-5
CASSPKGQGNTEAFF TGTGCCAGCAGCCCAAAGGGACAGGGGAATACTGAAGCTTTCTTT TRBJ1-1 15 TRBD1 - TRBV5-4
CASSLQGTGGSSPLHF TGTGCCAGCTCCCTTCAGGGGACAGGGGGCAGTTCACCCCTCCACTTT TRBJ1-6 16 TRBD1 - TRBV28
CASSLAVYGYTF TGTGCCAGCAGTTTGGCCGTCTATGGCTACACCTTC TRBJ1-2 12 - - TRBV28
CASSQGQLSYNEQFF TGTGCCAGCAGCCAAGGACAGTTGAGTTACAATGAGCAGTTCTTC TRBJ2-1 15 - - TRBV3-1/TRBV3-2
CASTPHNRGPYNEQFF TGTGCCAGTACCCCACATAACAGGGGTCCCTACAATGAGCAGTTCTTC TRBJ2-1 16 TRBD1 - TRBV19
CASSYGTGSDGELFF TGTGCCAGCAGCTACGGGACAGGCTCGGACGGGGAGCTGTTTTTT TRBJ2-2 15 TRBD1 - TRBV27